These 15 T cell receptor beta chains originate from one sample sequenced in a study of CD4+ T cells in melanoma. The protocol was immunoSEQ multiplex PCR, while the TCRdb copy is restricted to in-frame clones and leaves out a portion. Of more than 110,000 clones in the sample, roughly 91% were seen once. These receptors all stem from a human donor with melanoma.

CDR3 protein: CASSYNDRGLGGYTF. In DNA, the CDR3 is TGTGCCAGCAGTTACAACGACAGGGGGCTCGGTGGCTACACCTTC. The rearrangement joins TRBV6-5 to TRBJ1-2, with 10 nucleotides matching TRBD1. The CDR3 is 15 residues long. Germline V CDR1 and CDR2: MNHEY, SVGAGI. V lost 2 bases to trimming and J lost 7 bases; unmatched junction nucleotides: 7.

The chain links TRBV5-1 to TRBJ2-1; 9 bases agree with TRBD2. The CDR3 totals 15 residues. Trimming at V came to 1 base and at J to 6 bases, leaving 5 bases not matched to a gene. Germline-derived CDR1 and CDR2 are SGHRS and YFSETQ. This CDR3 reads CASSLFSGGINEQFF. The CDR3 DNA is TGCGCCAGCAGCTTGTTCAGCGGGGGGATCAATGAGCAGTTCTTC.

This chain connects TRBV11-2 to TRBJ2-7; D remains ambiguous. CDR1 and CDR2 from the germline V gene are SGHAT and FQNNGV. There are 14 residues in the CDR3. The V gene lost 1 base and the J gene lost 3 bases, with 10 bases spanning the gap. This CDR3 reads CASSLGVRSYEQYF. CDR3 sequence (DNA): TGTGCCAGCAGCTTAGGGGTCAGAAGCTACGAGCAGTACTTC.

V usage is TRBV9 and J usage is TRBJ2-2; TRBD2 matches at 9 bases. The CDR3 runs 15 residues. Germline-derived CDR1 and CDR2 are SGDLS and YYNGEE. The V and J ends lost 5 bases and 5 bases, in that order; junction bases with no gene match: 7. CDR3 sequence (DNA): TGTGCCAGCAGGGCGACTAGCGGACGGACCGGGGAGCTGTTTTTT. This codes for CASRATSGRTGELFF.

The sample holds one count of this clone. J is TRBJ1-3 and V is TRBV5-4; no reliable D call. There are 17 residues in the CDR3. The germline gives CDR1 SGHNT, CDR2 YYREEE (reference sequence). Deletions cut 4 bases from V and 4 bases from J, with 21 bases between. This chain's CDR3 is CASSRGPTVGEGNTIYF. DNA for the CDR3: TGTGCCAGCAGCCGAGGCCCGACGGTCGGGGAAGGAAACACCATATATTTT.

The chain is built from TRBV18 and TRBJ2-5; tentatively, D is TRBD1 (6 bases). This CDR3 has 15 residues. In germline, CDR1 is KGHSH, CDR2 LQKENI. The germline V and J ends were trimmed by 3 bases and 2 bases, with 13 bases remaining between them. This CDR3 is CASSPNRGGQETQYF. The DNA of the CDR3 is TGTGCCAGCTCACCTAACAGAGGGGGACAAGAGACCCAGTACTTC.

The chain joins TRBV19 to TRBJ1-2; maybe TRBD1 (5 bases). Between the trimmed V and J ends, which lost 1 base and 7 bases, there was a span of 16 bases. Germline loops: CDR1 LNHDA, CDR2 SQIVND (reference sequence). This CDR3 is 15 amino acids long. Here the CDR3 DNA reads TGTGCCAGTAGTATAGCGGTCAGGGAGCAATCTGGCTACACCTTC. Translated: CASSIAVREQSGYTF.

The CDR3 DNA is TGCGCCAGCAGCTTGAGATTAAACTATGGCTACACCTTC. Its protein is CASSLRLNYGYTF. V and J are TRBV5-1 and TRBJ1-2, with no clear D. Germline CDR1 and CDR2: SGHRS and YFSETQ. The CDR3 runs to 13 residues. V lost 1 base to trimming and J lost 2 bases, with 6 bases between them.

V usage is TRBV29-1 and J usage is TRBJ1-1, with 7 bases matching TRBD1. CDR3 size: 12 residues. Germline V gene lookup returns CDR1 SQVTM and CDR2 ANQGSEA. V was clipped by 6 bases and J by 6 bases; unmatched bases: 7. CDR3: CSVGDRVSEAFF. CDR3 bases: TGCAGCGTGGGAGACAGGGTCTCTGAAGCTTTCTTT.

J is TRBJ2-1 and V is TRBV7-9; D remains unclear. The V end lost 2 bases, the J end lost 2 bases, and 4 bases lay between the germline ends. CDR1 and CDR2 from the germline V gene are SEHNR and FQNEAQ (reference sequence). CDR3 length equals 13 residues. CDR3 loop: CASSLITYNEQFF. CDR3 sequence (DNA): TGTGCCAGCAGCTTAATTACCTACAATGAGCAGTTCTTC.

The CDR3 sequence: CASSLDAGYGYTF. CDR3 nucleotide sequence: TGCGCCAGCAGCCTGGATGCGGGCTATGGCTACACCTTC. The chain joins TRBV5-1 to TRBJ1-2; no firm D call. CDR1 is SGHRS, CDR2 YFSETQ, per germline. The CDR3 totals 13 residues. The ends were cut back, 4 bases at V and 4 bases at J, with 11 bases in the middle.

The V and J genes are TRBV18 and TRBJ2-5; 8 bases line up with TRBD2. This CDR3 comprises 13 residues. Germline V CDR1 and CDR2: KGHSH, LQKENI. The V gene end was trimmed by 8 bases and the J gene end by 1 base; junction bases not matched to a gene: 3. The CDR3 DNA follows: TGTGCCAGCACAACTAGCGGCCAAGAGACCCAGTACTTC. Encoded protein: CASTTSGQETQYF.

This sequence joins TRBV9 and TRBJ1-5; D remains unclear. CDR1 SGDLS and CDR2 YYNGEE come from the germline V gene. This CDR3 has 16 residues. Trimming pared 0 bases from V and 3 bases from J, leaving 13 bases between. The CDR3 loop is CASSVEEGPTNQPQHF. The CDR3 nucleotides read TGTGCCAGCAGCGTAGAGGAGGGTCCAACCAATCAGCCCCAGCATTTT.

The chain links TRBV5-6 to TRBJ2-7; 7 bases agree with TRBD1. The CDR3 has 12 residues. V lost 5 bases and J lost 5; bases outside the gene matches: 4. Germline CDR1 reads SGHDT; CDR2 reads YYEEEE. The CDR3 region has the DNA TGTGCCAGCAGTCGGGACAGCGACGAGCAGTACTTC. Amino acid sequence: CASSRDSDEQYF.

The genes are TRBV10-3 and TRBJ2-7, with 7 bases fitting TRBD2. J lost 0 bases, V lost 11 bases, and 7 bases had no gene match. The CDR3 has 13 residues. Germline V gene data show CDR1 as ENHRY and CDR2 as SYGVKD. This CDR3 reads CASYGTNSYEQYF. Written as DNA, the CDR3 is TGTGCCTCATACGGGACTAACTCCTACGAGCAGTACTTC.